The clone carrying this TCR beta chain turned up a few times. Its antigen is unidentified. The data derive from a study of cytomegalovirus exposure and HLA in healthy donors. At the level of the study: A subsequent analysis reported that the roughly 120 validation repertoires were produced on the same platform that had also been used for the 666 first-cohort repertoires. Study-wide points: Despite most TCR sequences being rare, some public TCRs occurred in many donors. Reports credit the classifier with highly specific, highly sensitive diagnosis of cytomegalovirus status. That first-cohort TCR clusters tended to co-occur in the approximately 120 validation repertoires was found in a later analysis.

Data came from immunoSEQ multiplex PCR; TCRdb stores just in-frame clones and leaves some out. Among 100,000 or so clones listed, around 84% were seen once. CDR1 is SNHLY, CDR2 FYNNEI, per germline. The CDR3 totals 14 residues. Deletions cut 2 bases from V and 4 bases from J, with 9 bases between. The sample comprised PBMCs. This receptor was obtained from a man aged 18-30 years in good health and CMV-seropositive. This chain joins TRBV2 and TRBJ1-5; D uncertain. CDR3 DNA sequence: TGTGCCAGCAGTGAACAGTTTCTGAATCAGCCCCAGCATTTT. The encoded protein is CASSEQFLNQPQHF.